The 10 T cell receptor beta chains given below trace back to one sample, sequenced in a study of identifying expanded T cells in peripheral blood. The method was immunoSEQ multiplex PCR; TCRdb's version includes in-frame clones alone and lacks a portion of them. The table records 50,000 to 70,000 clones, about 87% of them present only once. Material for sequencing was blood. All receptors derive from a person between 18 and 69 years old in good health.

The table lists this clone with a count of one. This chain uses TRBV18 with TRBJ2-2; D uncertain. This CDR3 region has 15 residues. Per germline, CDR1 KGHSH and CDR2 LQKENI. V shed 3 bases and J shed 4 bases, with 12 bases lying between them. In nucleotides, the CDR3 is TGTGCCAGCTCACCGGGCAGCCTGGGCACCGGGGAGCTGTTTTTT. It encodes CASSPGSLGTGELFF. Based on the CDR3 plus reference TRBV18 and TRBJ2-2, the full variable domain is NAGVMQNPRHLVRRRGQEARLRCSPMKGHSHVYWYRQLPEEGLKFMVYLQKENIIDESGMPKERFSAEFPKEGPSILRIQQVVRGDSAAYFCASSPGSLGTGELFFGEGSRLTVL.

The rearrangement links TRBV5-1 to TRBJ1-3; a possible D gene is TRBD1 (5 bases). V was shortened by 4 bases and J by 0 bases, with 11 bases between the two germline ends. Germline values: CDR1 SGHRS, CDR2 YFSETQ. The CDR3 runs to 15 residues. The DNA for the CDR3 is TGCGCCAGCAGCCCGGGGGGGAACTCTGGAAACACCATATATTTT. Protein sequence: CASSPGGNSGNTIYF.

This rearrangement joins TRBV10-3 to TRBJ2-7; the match to TRBD1 covers 10 bases. The J segment lost 3 bases and the V segment lost 3 bases, leaving 2 bases of the junction unmatched. Germline V lookup: CDR1 ENHRY, CDR2 SYGVKD. The CDR3 extends over 14 amino acids. The DNA of the CDR3 is TGTGCCATCAGTGAAGGGACAGGGGTCTACGAGCAGTACTTC. Translating gives CAISEGTGVYEQYF.

The V gene is TRBV28, the J gene TRBJ1-5, with D perhaps matching TRBD1 (5 bases). CDR1 is MDHEN, CDR2 SYDVKM, per germline. CDR3 length equals 15 residues. V was trimmed by 2 bases and J by 4 bases, leaving 12 bases between them. The CDR3 nucleotides are TGTGCCAGCAGTTTAGCAAGGGGACGGAATCAGCCCCAGCATTTT. Its protein product is CASSLARGRNQPQHF. Based on the CDR3 plus reference TRBV28 and TRBJ1-5, the full variable domain is DVKVTQSSRYLVKRTGEKVFLECVQDMDHENMFWYRQDPGLGLRLIYFSYDVKMKEKGDIPEGYSVSREKKERFSLILESASTNQTSMYLCASSLARGRNQPQHFGDGTRLSIL.

The chain recombines TRBV27 with TRBJ1-1; a weak D match, TRBD1 (5 bases). V was cut by 8 bases and J by 5 bases, with 9 bases left in between. The CDR3 covers 11 residues. CDR1 and CDR2 from the germline V gene are MNHEY and SMNVEV (reference sequence). CDR3 DNA: TGTGCCAGCGGGGCAGGTACTGAAGCTTTCTTT. Its translation: CASGAGTEAFF.

V gene TRBV5-1 combines with J gene TRBJ2-2, with a possible D match to TRBD1 (6 bases). Germline V gene data show CDR1 as SGHRS and CDR2 as YFSETQ. The CDR3 runs to 14 residues. The ends were cut back, 6 bases at V and 2 bases at J, with 11 bases in the middle. CDR3 nucleotide sequence: TGCGCCAGCAAGTTGGACAGCAACACCGGGGAGCTGTTTTTT. Translation: CASKLDSNTGELFF.

The V and J genes are TRBV4-1 and TRBJ1-1; D unclear. The CDR3 runs 14 residues. Germline lookup yields CDR1 MGHRA and CDR2 YSYEKL. V lost 5 bases and J lost 0, with 10 bases in between. DNA for the CDR3: TGCGCCAGCAGCATCCGGGCCGTGAACACTGAAGCTTTCTTT. The encoded protein is CASSIRAVNTEAFF.

V and J are TRBV2 and TRBJ2-1; a possible D gene is TRBD2 (7 bases). CDR1 and CDR2 (germline): SNHLY, FYNNEI. The CDR3 consists of 16 residues. V was trimmed by 7 bases and J by 6 bases, leaving 22 bases between them. For the CDR3, the DNA is TGTGCCAGCAAGGGGGTTAAGACCGCGGGGGCCAATGAGCAGTTCTTC. This gives the protein CASKGVKTAGANEQFF. The full variable domain, completed using reference TRBV2 and TRBJ2-1, is EPEVTQTPSHQVTQMGQEVILRCVPISNHLYFYWYRQILGQKVEFLVSFYNNEISEKSEIFDDQFSVERPDGSNFTLKIRSTKLEDSAMYFCASKGVKTAGANEQFFGPGTRLTVL.

The V gene is TRBV28, the J gene TRBJ2-3; D might be TRBD1 or TRBD2, each matching 5 bases. The CDR3 has 15 amino acids. Germline lookup yields CDR1 MDHEN and CDR2 SYDVKM. The ends were cut back, 4 bases at V and 0 bases at J, with 11 bases in the middle. This CDR3 reads CASSWGTRSTDTQYF. The CDR3 DNA is TGTGCCAGCAGTTGGGGGACGAGAAGCACAGATACGCAGTATTTT.

This sequence joins TRBV6-5 and TRBJ2-3, with D uncertain. The CDR3 runs to 15 residues. Germline CDR1 reads MNHEY; CDR2 reads SVGAGI. The germline V and J ends were trimmed by 2 bases and 1 base, with 10 bases remaining between them. The CDR3 protein is CASSYRYKGTDTQYF. CDR3 nucleotide sequence: TGTGCCAGCAGTTACCGGTACAAGGGCACAGATACGCAGTATTTT.